The sequence of this T cell receptor beta chain was determined in a study of Graves' ophthalmopathy and Graves' hyperthyroidism. General observations from the study: The model predicted progression of ophthalmopathy with a sensitivity of 60% to 71%, and its specificity was 72% to 80%. Blood samples also showed most expanded thyroid clonotypes exceeding 0.001 frequency.

CDR3 regions of TCR beta were amplified from RNA transcripts. HTBI-primed RT-PCR formed the first round, and a multiplex PCR formed the second. TCRdb reprocessed the multiplex PCR reads via MiXCR and lists one record per CDR3 protein. The sample holds 40,000 to 45,000 distinct CDR3 sequences, about 51% seen once. Turning to this clonotype: No antigen is known for it.

Trimming took off 6 bases at V and 7 bases at J, with 16 bases between the two ends. The germline gives CDR1 SGHVS, CDR2 FNYEAQ. CDR3 size: 13 residues. The authors diagnosed from clinical symptoms, serum thyroxine, TRAb, thyroid ultrasound and orbital computed tomography. The chain joins TRBV7-6 to TRBJ2-7; D might be TRBD1 (6 bases). The sample was peripheral blood. This receptor was obtained from an adult man with Graves' ophthalmopathy. The DNA of the CDR3 is TGTGCCAGCAGTCAAACAGGGTCGGGGGAGCAGTACTTC. It is translated as CASSQTGSGEQYF.